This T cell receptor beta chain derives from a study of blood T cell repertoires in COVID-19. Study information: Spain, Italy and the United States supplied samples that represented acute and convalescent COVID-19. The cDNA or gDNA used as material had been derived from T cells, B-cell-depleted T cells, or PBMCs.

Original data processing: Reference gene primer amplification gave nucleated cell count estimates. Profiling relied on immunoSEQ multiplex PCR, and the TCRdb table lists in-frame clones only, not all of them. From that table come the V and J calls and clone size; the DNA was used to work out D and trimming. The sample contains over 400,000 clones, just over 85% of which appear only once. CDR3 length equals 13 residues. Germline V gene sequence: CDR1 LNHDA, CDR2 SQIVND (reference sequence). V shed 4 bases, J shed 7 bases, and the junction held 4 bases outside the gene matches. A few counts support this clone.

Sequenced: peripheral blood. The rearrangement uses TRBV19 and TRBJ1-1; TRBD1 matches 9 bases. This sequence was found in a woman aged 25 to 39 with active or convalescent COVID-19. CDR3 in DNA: TGTGCCAGTAGTACATGGGGACAGGGTGAAGCTTTCTTT. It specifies CASSTWGQGEAFF.